The 24 T cell receptor beta chains below all came from one sample that was sequenced in a study of T cell responses to AZD1222 COVID-19 vaccine. TCRdb's copy holds only in-frame clones and misses some; the assay was immunoSEQ multiplex PCR. The sample shows over 120,000 clones, 92% of them seen only once. The sequences come from peripheral blood, collected on day 0 of AZD1222 vaccination. All receptors derive from an adult in good health.

A single count supports this clone. The chain is built from TRBV11-2 and TRBJ2-1; D not resolved. V was clipped by 0 bases and J by 8 bases, with 8 bases between them. CDR1 and CDR2 (germline): SGHAT, FQNNGV. The CDR3 has 13 residues. In DNA, the CDR3 is TGTGCCAGCAGCTTAGAAGATACCTATGAGCAGTTCTTC. It translates to CASSLEDTYEQFF.

The chain is built from TRBV10-1 and TRBJ1-1; possibly TRBD1 for D (5 bases). CDR1 is WNHNN, CDR2 SYGVQD, per germline (reference sequence). V lost 0 bases to trimming and J lost 6 bases, with 14 bases between them. There are 15 residues in the CDR3. CDR3 nucleotide sequence: TGCGCCAGCAGTGAGTCCCCGGGGGTAACGGCTGAAGCTTTCTTT. Protein sequence: CASSESPGVTAEAFF.

V usage is TRBV6-5 and J usage is TRBJ2-2; 7 bases align to TRBD1. V gave up 5 bases and J gave up 8 bases; unmatched junction bases: 11. The CDR3 length is 15 residues. Germline CDR1 and CDR2: MNHEY and SVGAGI. CDR3 in amino acids: CASSPTDRTGGELFF. The CDR3 DNA is TGTGCCAGCAGTCCTACGGACAGGACAGGTGGGGAGCTGTTTTTT.

A word on this clone: This sample includes further DNA sequences coding for the same CDR3. This chain links TRBV5-1 with TRBJ2-7; 9 positions agree with TRBD1. Germline lookup yields CDR1 SGHRS and CDR2 YFSETQ. Trimming removed 4 bases from V and 3 bases from J; junction bases left unmatched: 5. The CDR3 totals 14 residues. The CDR3 loop is CASSPRTGDYEQYF. CDR3 bases: TGCGCCAGCAGCCCGAGGACAGGGGACTACGAGCAGTACTTC.

This chain uses TRBV3-1 (or the pseudogene TRBV3-2) with TRBJ2-4; 7 nucleotides match TRBD1. CDR3 length: 14 amino acids. Trimming cost V 5 bases and J 8 bases; bases outside gene matches: 9. Germline CDR1 LGHDT, CDR2 YNNKEL (reference sequence). The CDR3 reads CASSSAGGIDIQYF. For the CDR3, the DNA is TGTGCCAGCAGCTCGGCAGGGGGTATCGACATTCAGTACTTC.

The table lists this clone with a count of one. The chain employs TRBV4-1 and TRBJ1-2; D gene ambiguous. The V gene lost 4 bases and the J gene lost 4 bases, with 19 bases spanning the gap. Germline CDR1 is MGHRA and CDR2 is YSYEKL. The CDR3 spans 16 residues. The CDR3 reads CASSREGVGPRYGYTF. For the CDR3, the DNA is TGCGCCAGCAGCCGAGAAGGAGTGGGCCCTCGCTATGGCTACACCTTC.

This clone was detected once. The chain has TRBV11-2 and TRBJ1-2, with D maybe TRBD1 (5 bases). The germline CDR1 and CDR2 sequences are SGHAT and FQNNGV. V was cut by 4 bases and J by 4 bases, with 13 bases left in between. This CDR3 has 14 residues. The CDR3 nucleotides are TGTGCCAGCAGCTCTAGCCGGGGGATCTATGGCTACACCTTC. Its protein is CASSSSRGIYGYTF.

This chain connects TRBV5-1 to TRBJ2-3; TRBD2 matches at 9 bases. The CDR3 loop spans 17 amino acids. The germline gives CDR1 SGHRS, CDR2 YFSETQ. J was trimmed by 5 bases and V by 0 bases; bases with no gene match: 10. CDR3 loop: CASSLEGASGTIDTQYF. CDR3 bases: TGCGCCAGCAGCTTGGAAGGTGCTAGCGGGACGATAGATACGCAGTATTTT.

The chain uses TRBV3-1 (or the pseudogene TRBV3-2) and TRBJ2-1; TRBD2 matches 9 bases. Losses at the gene ends were 1 base for V and 6 bases for J; bases not matched to a gene: 7. This CDR3 has 16 amino acids. The germline V gene encodes CDR1 LGHDT and CDR2 YNNKEL (reference sequence). The CDR3 protein is CASSQAGGRAINEQFF. DNA for the CDR3: TGTGCCAGCAGCCAAGCCGGCGGGAGGGCCATCAATGAGCAGTTCTTC.

V usage is TRBV12-3 or TRBV12-4 and J usage is TRBJ2-1; possible D gene TRBD2, 5 bases. This CDR3 has 13 amino acids. Trimming stripped 6 bases from V and 9 bases from J, with 15 bases between. The CDR3 DNA reads TGTGCCAGCAGCTACCAAACTAGTGGTGAGCAGTTCTTC. Translated, it gives CASSYQTSGEQFF.

This clone appeared a few times. The V call is TRBV6-5, the J call TRBJ2-1; 8 positions agree with TRBD1. The CDR3 runs 15 residues. The germline V gene encodes CDR1 MNHEY and CDR2 SVGAGI. V was clipped by 4 bases and J by 6 bases; unmatched bases: 8. CDR3 DNA: TGTGCCAGCAGTTGGACAGGGATGGACTCCAATGAGCAGTTCTTC. This translates into CASSWTGMDSNEQFF.

The rearrangement uses TRBV6-1 and TRBJ2-7; 7 bases are a match to TRBD1. The CDR3 covers 17 residues. Germline V CDR1 and CDR2: MNHNS, SASEGT. V trimming: 4 bases; J trimming: 6 bases; junction bases outside the gene matches: 18. The CDR3 nucleotides read TGTGCCAGCAGTGGACGACAGGGTTTGTTTGTTACGGGCGAGCAGTACTTC. It yields the protein CASSGRQGLFVTGEQYF.

There are a few counts of this clone. The rearrangement joins TRBV7-6 to TRBJ1-3, with 12 bases identical to TRBD1. Germline values: CDR1 SGHVS, CDR2 FNYEAQ. This CDR3 region has 14 residues. V dropped 5 bases and J dropped 8; count of bases not matched to a gene: 4. CDR3 in amino acids: CASSKGQGAYTIYF. The CDR3 nucleotides read TGTGCCAGCAGCAAGGGACAGGGGGCCTACACCATATATTTT.

The rearrangement joins TRBV29-1 to TRBJ2-1, with a tentative D call TRBD1 (6 bases). This CDR3 spans 11 amino acids. The V end lost 8 bases, the J end lost 12 bases, and 17 bases lay between the germline ends. The germline CDR1 and CDR2 sequences are SQVTM and ANQGSEA. CDR3 coding DNA: TGCAGCCAATTAAATACAGGGTTGCAGTTCTTC. Its translation: CSQLNTGLQFF.

This clone came up once. This chain links TRBV4-2 with TRBJ1-2, with 8 bases fitting TRBD1. The V and J ends lost 1 base and 5 bases, in that order; junction bases with no gene match: 9. CDR3 size: 16 residues. From germline, CDR1 is LGHNA and CDR2 YNFKEQ. The CDR3, as DNA: TGTGCCAGCAGCCAAGGTTCCGGGACAGGTATTTATGGCTACACCTTC. It encodes CASSQGSGTGIYGYTF.

The sample holds one count of this clone. Within the sample, other DNA sequences also encode this same CDR3. The rearrangement joins TRBV28 to TRBJ1-2; D gene ambiguous. The CDR3 is 12 amino acids. V lost 1 base and J 4 bases, leaving 4 bases between the germline ends. The germline V gene encodes CDR1 MDHEN and CDR2 SYDVKM. CDR3 in DNA: TGTGCCAGCAGTTTATCGGGCTATGGCTACACCTTC. Translated, it gives CASSLSGYGYTF.

The rearrangement joins TRBV5-1 to TRBJ1-3; D ambiguous. CDR3 length: 14 residues. Trimming pared 3 bases from V and 1 base from J, leaving 8 bases between. Germline-derived CDR1 and CDR2 are SGHRS and YFSETQ. The chain's CDR3 is CASSSRGSGNTIYF. The CDR3 DNA is TGCGCCAGCAGCTCCCGGGGTTCTGGAAACACCATATATTTT. The full variable domain, its missing parts supplied by reference TRBV5-1 and TRBJ1-3, is KAGVTQTPRYLIKTRGQQVTLSCSPISGHRSVSWYQQTPGQGLQFLFEYFSETQRNKGNFPGRFSGRQFSNSRSEMNVSTLELGDSALYLCASSSRGSGNTIYFGEGSWLTVV.

The chain links TRBV27 to TRBJ1-1, with D possibly being TRBD1 (6 bases). Trimming left V 3 bases short and J 5 bases short, with 16 bases between. The CDR3 loop spans 15 amino acids. Germline V gene lookup returns CDR1 MNHEY and CDR2 SMNVEV (reference sequence). Here the CDR3 DNA reads TGTGCCAGCAGTTTCAGAGGACAGACGTCTACTGAAGCTTTCTTT. Translating gives CASSFRGQTSTEAFF.

This chain joins TRBV28 and TRBJ1-2; the D gene is possibly TRBD1 (5 bases). Germline values: CDR1 MDHEN, CDR2 SYDVKM. V was clipped by 3 bases and J by 6 bases, with 11 bases between them. The CDR3 contains 13 residues. This chain's CDR3 is CASSLRRGDGYTF. DNA for the CDR3: TGTGCCAGCAGTTTGAGGAGGGGTGATGGCTACACCTTC.

This clone appeared once. The chain is built from TRBV11-2 and TRBJ2-7; D perhaps matches TRBD2 (5 bases). This CDR3 has 18 amino acids. The germline V gene has CDR1 SGHAT and CDR2 FQNNGV. V shed 2 bases and J shed 2 bases, with 22 bases lying between them. The CDR3 loop is CASSLSPGASLKPYEQYF. In DNA, the CDR3 is TGTGCCAGCAGCTTATCACCAGGCGCTAGCCTAAAACCCTACGAGCAGTACTTC.

The rearrangement joins TRBV11-2 to TRBJ1-2; the match to TRBD1 covers 8 bases. V dropped 0 bases and J dropped 7; count of bases not matched to a gene: 1. There are 13 residues in the CDR3. Germline lookup yields CDR1 SGHAT and CDR2 FQNNGV. The CDR3 bases are TGTGCCAGCAGCTTAGATACAGGGGGTGGCTACACCTTC. It is translated as CASSLDTGGGYTF. Full variable domain (outside the CDR3, taken from reference TRBV11-2 and TRBJ1-2): EAGVAQSPRYKIIEKRQSVAFWCNPISGHATLYWYQQILGQGPKLLIQFQNNGVVDDSQLPKDRFSAERLKGVDSTLKIQPAKLEDSAVYLCASSLDTGGGYTFGSGTRLTVV.

The chain is built from TRBV28 and TRBJ2-1, with 9 bases that match TRBD1. In germline, CDR1 is MDHEN, CDR2 SYDVKM. The ends lost 5 bases at V and 4 bases at J; junction bases unmatched: 3. This CDR3 has 14 residues. The CDR3 is CASSGTGIYNEQFF. In nucleotides, the CDR3 is TGTGCCAGCAGTGGGACAGGGATTTACAATGAGCAGTTCTTC.

This chain joins TRBV12-3 or TRBV12-4 and TRBJ2-1; TRBD1 might be the D (6 bases). This CDR3 has 11 residues. V was trimmed by 6 bases and J by 11 bases, leaving 11 bases between them. Here the CDR3 DNA reads TGTGCCAGCAGCACCAGGGGACAGCAGTTCTTC. This gives the protein CASSTRGQQFF.

The genes are TRBV6-5 and TRBJ2-7; D call uncertain. The CDR3 spans 12 residues. Trimming removed 9 bases at V and 7 bases at J, with 16 bases between. Germline values: CDR1 MNHEY, CDR2 SVGAGI. The CDR3 region has the DNA TGTGCCAGTGGTCAGACGGACCTGGAGCAGTACTTC. Protein: CASGQTDLEQYF.